Below are 12 T cell receptor beta chains sequenced from a single sample in a study of T cell responses to AZD1222 COVID-19 vaccine. Sequenced by immunoSEQ multiplex PCR; TCRdb stores in-frame clones only, minus some. There are about 120,000 clones in the sample; more than 85% occur only once, and 2.5% to 3% lies in the top ten. This specimen was peripheral blood, taken on day 0 of AZD1222 vaccination. The receptors were sampled from an adult in good health.

The chain uses TRBV28 and TRBJ2-7; D gene uncertain. This CDR3 region has 13 residues. Between the trimmed V and J ends, which lost 2 bases and 2 bases, there was a span of 7 bases. Germline CDR1 and CDR2: MDHEN and SYDVKM. The CDR3 here is CASSLASAYEQYF. The DNA of the CDR3 is TGTGCCAGCAGTTTAGCCTCGGCCTACGAGCAGTACTTC.

V and J are TRBV27 and TRBJ2-5, with D hard to call. The CDR3 consists of 15 residues. Germline V gene sequence: CDR1 MNHEY, CDR2 SMNVEV (reference sequence). Trimming took 2 bases from V and 7 from J, leaving 17 bases between them. CDR3 residues: CASSLRVGSPATQYF. In nucleotides, the CDR3 is TGTGCCAGCAGTTTACGTGTAGGCTCCCCAGCGACCCAGTACTTC.

This clone was found a few times. The rearrangement links TRBV4-1 to TRBJ1-6; D perhaps matches TRBD1 (5 bases). Trimming cost V 0 bases and J 1 base, with 7 bases left between them. Germline loops: CDR1 MGHRA, CDR2 YSYEKL. CDR3 length: 16 amino acids. CDR3 bases: TGCGCCAGCAGCCAAGATCACAGGTCCTATAATTCACCCCTCCACTTT. Protein product: CASSQDHRSYNSPLHF.

The chain couples TRBV18 to TRBJ1-1; D not certain. Per germline, CDR1 KGHSH and CDR2 LQKENI. V lost 11 bases, J lost 4 bases, and 11 bases lay in between. The CDR3 totals 11 residues. CDR3: CARIGSTEAFF. The CDR3 DNA follows: TGTGCCCGAATAGGGAGCACTGAAGCTTTCTTT.

V is TRBV9 and J is TRBJ1-3; possibly TRBD1 for D (5 bases). With 5 bases removed from V and 0 bases from J, the gap between germline ends came to 12 bases. The CDR3 totals 15 residues. Germline V gene data show CDR1 as SGDLS and CDR2 as YYNGEE. CDR3 loop: CASSVGPSSGNTIYF. CDR3 nucleotides: TGTGCCAGCAGTGTGGGACCCTCCTCTGGAAACACCATATATTTT.

The rearrangement joins TRBV12-3 or TRBV12-4 to TRBJ1-1; D not certain. V lost 5 bases, J lost 7 bases, and 11 bases lay in between. The CDR3 has 12 residues. CDR3 bases: TGTGCCAGCAGTCCCCTCAGTGGTGAAGCTTTCTTT. Protein product: CASSPLSGEAFF.

The V and J genes are TRBV6-1 and TRBJ1-6; unclear D gene. The CDR3 totals 13 residues. Germline V lookup: CDR1 MNHNS, CDR2 SASEGT. V was cut by 3 bases and J by 5 bases, with 5 bases left in between. CDR3 sequence: CASSEADNSPLHF. The CDR3 DNA reads as TGTGCCAGCAGTGAGGCCGATAATTCACCCCTCCACTTT.

The chain combines TRBV30 with TRBJ1-1, with D possibly matching TRBD1 (5 bases). Between the trimmed V and J ends, which lost 2 bases and 5 bases, there was a span of 15 bases. The CDR3 has 14 residues. Germline values: CDR1 GTSNPN, CDR2 SVGIG (reference sequence). The CDR3 loop reads CAWSPTQGWTEAFF. CDR3 sequence (DNA): TGTGCCTGGAGTCCGACTCAGGGATGGACTGAAGCTTTCTTT.

The CDR3 sequence: CASSGLGATGANVLTF. As DNA, the CDR3 is TGTGCCAGCAGTGGGTTGGGGGCGACTGGGGCCAACGTCCTGACTTTC. V usage is TRBV6-1 and J usage is TRBJ2-6; TRBD1 is a possible D gene (6 bases). V was clipped by 4 bases and J by 2 bases, with 12 bases between them. This CDR3 has 16 residues. From germline, CDR1 is MNHNS and CDR2 SASEGT.

This sequence joins TRBV6-1 and TRBJ1-2; D possibly corresponds to TRBD1 (6 bases). Germline CDR1 is MNHNS and CDR2 is SASEGT. There are 15 residues in the CDR3. V gave up 2 bases and J gave up 8 bases, with 18 bases separating them. In nucleotides, the CDR3 is TGTGCCAGCAGTGAATACGAGGACAGCCTCGGAGGCTACACCTTC. Amino acid sequence: CASSEYEDSLGGYTF.

This chain uses TRBV25-1 with TRBJ1-1; TRBD1 matches at 9 bases. J lost 8 bases, V lost 3 bases, and 4 bases had no gene match. The CDR3 runs 13 residues. Germline loops: CDR1 MGHDK, CDR2 SYGVNS. CDR3 in DNA: TGTGCCAGCAGTGATCCTGGACAGGGGGAAGCTTTCTTT. It is translated as CASSDPGQGEAFF.

As DNA, the CDR3 is TGTGCCAGCAGCCCTCCGGGGGGGTACAATCAGCCCCAGCATTTT. Residues: CASSPPGGYNQPQHF. This chain joins TRBV7-9 and TRBJ1-5; tentatively, D is TRBD1 (5 bases). The CDR3 spans 15 residues. From germline, CDR1 is SEHNR and CDR2 FQNEAQ (reference sequence). V lost 5 bases and J 3 bases, leaving 14 bases between the germline ends. Supplemented by reference TRBV7-9 and TRBJ1-5, the full variable domain reads DTGVSQNPRHKITKRGQNVTFRCDPISEHNRLYWYRQTLGQGPEFLTYFQNEAQLEKSRLLSDRFSAERPKGSFSTLEIQRTEQGDSAMYLCASSPPGGYNQPQHFGDGTRLSIL.